The 14 T cell receptor beta chains reported below all come from one sample, sequenced in a study of CD8 T cells in Susac syndrome. An amount of RNA that ranged from about 0.45 to 1 ug was reverse transcribed with random hexamers. TCRdb passed the immunoSEQ multiplex PCR reads through MiXCR, listing each CDR3 protein once. This table holds 300,000 to 350,000 distinct CDR3 sequences, about 91% found once. Sequenced input: CD4+ T cells from PBMCs. The origin of the receptors is a human donor with multiple sclerosis.

V and J are TRBV29-1 and TRBJ2-1; 7 positions agree with TRBD2. The trim removed 8 bases at V and 8 bases at J, leaving 9 bases unmatched. CDR1 is SQVTM, CDR2 ANQGSEA, per germline. This CDR3 has 12 residues. The CDR3 sequence: CSSGGGGHEQFF. The CDR3 region has the DNA TGCAGCTCGGGGGGTGGGGGACATGAGCAGTTCTTC.

The rearrangement uses TRBV19 and TRBJ2-3; D perhaps matches TRBD1 (6 bases). Germline V gene sequence: CDR1 LNHDA, CDR2 SQIVND (reference sequence). The length of the CDR3 is 13 residues. Trimming left V 4 bases short and J 2 bases short, with 7 bases between. CDR3 in DNA: TGTGCCAGTAGTAGACAGGTCACAGATACGCAGTATTTT. It translates to CASSRQVTDTQYF.

This sequence joins TRBV6-2 or TRBV6-3 and TRBJ2-1; the D gene is possibly TRBD2 (7 bases). The germline gives CDR1 MNHEY, CDR2 SVGEGT. The V end was cut by 7 bases, the J end by 3 bases, with 16 bases between. The CDR3 is 15 amino acids. CDR3 region: CASIPGGLHYNEQFF. The CDR3, as DNA: TGTGCCAGCATTCCCGGGGGGCTACACTACAATGAGCAGTTCTTC.

The gene calls are TRBV7-3 and TRBJ1-2, with 10 bases fitting TRBD1. Germline V CDR1 and CDR2: SGHTA, FQGTGA. The CDR3 has 15 residues. The V and J ends lost 5 bases and 6 bases, in that order; junction bases with no gene match: 9. For the CDR3, the DNA is TGTGCCAGCAGCCCCCGGGGGACAGGGGTGGATGGCTACACCTTC. Its translation: CASSPRGTGVDGYTF. Variable domain in full (rest from reference TRBV7-3 and TRBJ1-2): GAGVSQTPSNKVTEKGKYVELRCDPISGHTALYWYRQSLGQGPEFLIYFQGTGAADDSGLPNDRFFAVRPEGSVSTLKIQRTERGDSAVYLCASSPRGTGVDGYTFGSGTRLTVV.

The V gene is TRBV29-1, the J gene TRBJ1-1, with D unclear. Germline V gene lookup returns CDR1 SQVTM and CDR2 ANQGSEA. V was clipped by 7 bases and J by 0 bases, with 9 bases between them. The CDR3 has 12 residues. Written as DNA, the CDR3 is TGCAGCGCCCGCTGGGTGAACACTGAAGCTTTCTTT. Translating gives CSARWVNTEAFF.

This chain joins TRBV24-1 and TRBJ2-2; the D gene is possibly TRBD1 (6 bases). The V gene lost 3 bases and the J gene lost 6 bases, with 13 bases spanning the gap. This CDR3 region has 15 residues. Germline V gives CDR1 KGHDR, CDR2 SFDVKD. The CDR3 reads CATSDGTPSSGELFF. CDR3 DNA sequence: TGTGCCACCAGTGATGGGACACCGAGCTCCGGGGAGCTGTTTTTT.

The J gene is TRBJ2-1, the V gene TRBV29-1; 8 bases are shared with TRBD2. With 2 bases clipped from V and 0 bases from J, the junction kept 15 bases outside the gene matches. CDR3 length: 19 amino acids. Looked up from germline, CDR1 is SQVTM and CDR2 is ANQGSEA. CDR3 DNA: TGCAGCGTTGAATTAAGCGGGAGAGGTTTTCAGGTCTCCTACAATGAGCAGTTCTTC. Its translation: CSVELSGRGFQVSYNEQFF.

The CDR3 DNA sequence: TGTGCCAGCAGCTTGGAGTACCAAGAGACCCAGTACTTC. Translation gives CASSLEYQETQYF. The chain joins TRBV13 to TRBJ2-5; D gene ambiguous. From germline, CDR1 is PRHDT and CDR2 FYEKMQ (reference sequence). The CDR3 spans 13 residues. Trimming removed 3 bases from V and 0 bases from J, with 5 bases in between.

The chain combines TRBV18 with TRBJ1-1; no firm D call. From germline, CDR1 is KGHSH and CDR2 LQKENI. V shed 3 bases and J shed 1 base, with 9 bases lying between them. CDR3 length equals 14 residues. The CDR3 coding sequence is TGTGCCAGCTCACCCGACCGGGGGAACACTGAAGCTTTCTTT. Translation: CASSPDRGNTEAFF.

The V call is TRBV9, the J call TRBJ1-3, with D tentatively TRBD1 (6 bases). V lost 2 bases and J lost 0, with 9 bases in between. From germline, CDR1 is SGDLS and CDR2 YYNGEE. CDR3 length: 15 residues. DNA for the CDR3: TGTGCCAGCAGCGTTCAACAGGGCTCTGGAAACACCATATATTTT. Its translation: CASSVQQGSGNTIYF.

The chain joins TRBV7-9 to TRBJ2-7, with D perhaps given as TRBD1 or TRBD2 (6 bases each). Trimming took off 0 bases at V and 2 bases at J, with 14 bases between the two ends. This CDR3 comprises 16 residues. In germline, CDR1 is SEHNR, CDR2 FQNEAQ (reference sequence). CDR3 DNA sequence: TGTGCCAGCAGCTTAGCCCTAAGGGGGGACCCCTACGAGCAGTACTTC. The encoded protein is CASSLALRGDPYEQYF. The whole variable domain, filled in from reference TRBV7-9 and TRBJ2-7, reads DTGVSQNPRHKITKRGQNVTFRCDPISEHNRLYWYRQTLGQGPEFLTYFQNEAQLEKSRLLSDRFSAERPKGSFSTLEIQRTEQGDSAMYLCASSLALRGDPYEQYFGPGTRLTVT.

The J gene is TRBJ2-1, the V gene TRBV12-3 or TRBV12-4, with D tentatively TRBD2 (5 bases). V was pared by 6 bases and J by 12 bases, with 15 bases between. The CDR3 contains 12 residues. DNA of the CDR3: TGTGCCAGCAGAACCTTGTCGGGAAGGCAGTTCTTC. Its protein is CASRTLSGRQFF.

In its sample, this clonotype was seen once. The rearrangement joins TRBV9 to TRBJ1-2; no firm D call. Germline values: CDR1 SGDLS, CDR2 YYNGEE. V was pared by 3 bases and J by 6 bases, with 15 bases between. The CDR3 totals 14 residues. CDR3: CASSEVTGIHGYTF. For the CDR3, the DNA is TGTGCCAGCAGCGAAGTGACCGGGATCCATGGCTACACCTTC.

The J gene is TRBJ2-1, the V gene TRBV7-9, with TRBD1 as a possible D gene (6 bases). There are 15 residues in the CDR3. V was trimmed by 1 base and J by 4 bases, leaving 11 bases between them. Germline values: CDR1 SEHNR, CDR2 FQNEAQ (reference sequence). The CDR3 bases are TGTGCCAGCAGCTTAGAGGGGGAGAGGTACAATGAGCAGTTCTTC. It encodes CASSLEGERYNEQFF.